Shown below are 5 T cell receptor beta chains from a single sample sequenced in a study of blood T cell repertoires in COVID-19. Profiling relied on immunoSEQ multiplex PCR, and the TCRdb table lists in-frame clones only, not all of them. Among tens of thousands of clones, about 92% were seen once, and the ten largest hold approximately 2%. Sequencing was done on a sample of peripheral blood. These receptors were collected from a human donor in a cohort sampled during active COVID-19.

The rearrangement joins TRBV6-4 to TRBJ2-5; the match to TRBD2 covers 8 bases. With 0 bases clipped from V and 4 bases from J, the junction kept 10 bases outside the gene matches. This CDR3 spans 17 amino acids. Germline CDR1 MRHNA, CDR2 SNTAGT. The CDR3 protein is CASSDSKTGGARETQYF. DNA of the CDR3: TGTGCCAGCAGTGACTCGAAGACCGGGGGGGCGAGAGAGACCCAGTACTTC.

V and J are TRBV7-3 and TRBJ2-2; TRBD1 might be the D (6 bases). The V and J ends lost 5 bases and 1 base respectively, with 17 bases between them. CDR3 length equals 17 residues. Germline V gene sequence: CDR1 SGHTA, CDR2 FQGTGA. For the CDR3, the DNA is TGTGCCAGCAGCCCCAACCCACAGGGTTTGAACACCGGGGAGCTGTTTTTT. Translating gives CASSPNPQGLNTGELFF. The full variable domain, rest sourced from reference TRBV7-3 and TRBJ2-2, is GAGVSQTPSNKVTEKGKYVELRCDPISGHTALYWYRQSLGQGPEFLIYFQGTGAADDSGLPNDRFFAVRPEGSVSTLKIQRTERGDSAVYLCASSPNPQGLNTGELFFGEGSRLTVL.

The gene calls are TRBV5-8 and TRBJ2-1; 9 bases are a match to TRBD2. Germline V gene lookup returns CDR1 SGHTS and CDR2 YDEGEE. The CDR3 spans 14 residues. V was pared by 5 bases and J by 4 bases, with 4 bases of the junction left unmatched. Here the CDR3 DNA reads TGTGCCAGCAGGTTTGCGGGAGGGTACAATGAGCAGTTCTTC. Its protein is CASRFAGGYNEQFF.

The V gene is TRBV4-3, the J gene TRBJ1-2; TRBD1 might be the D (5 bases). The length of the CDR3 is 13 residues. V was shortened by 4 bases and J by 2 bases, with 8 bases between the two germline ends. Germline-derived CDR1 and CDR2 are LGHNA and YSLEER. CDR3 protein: CASSPDMNYGYTF. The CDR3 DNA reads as TGCGCCAGCAGCCCGGACATGAACTATGGCTACACCTTC.

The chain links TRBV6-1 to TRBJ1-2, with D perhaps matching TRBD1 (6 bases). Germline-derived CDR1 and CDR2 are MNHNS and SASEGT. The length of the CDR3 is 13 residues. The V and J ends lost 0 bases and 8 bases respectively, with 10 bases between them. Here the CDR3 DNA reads TGTGCCAGCAGTGAAGCTCGGGGGGCGGGCTACACCTTC. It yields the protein CASSEARGAGYTF.